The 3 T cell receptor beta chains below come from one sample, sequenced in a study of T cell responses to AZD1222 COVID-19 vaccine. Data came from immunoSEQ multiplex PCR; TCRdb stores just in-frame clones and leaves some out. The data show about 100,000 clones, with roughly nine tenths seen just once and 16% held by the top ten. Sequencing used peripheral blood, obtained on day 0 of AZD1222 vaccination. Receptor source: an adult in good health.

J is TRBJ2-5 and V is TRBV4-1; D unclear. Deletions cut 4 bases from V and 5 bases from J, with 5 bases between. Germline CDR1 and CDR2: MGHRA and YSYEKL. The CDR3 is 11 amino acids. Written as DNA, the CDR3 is TGCGCCAGCAGCCTTCGGGAGACCCAGTACTTC. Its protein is CASSLRETQYF.

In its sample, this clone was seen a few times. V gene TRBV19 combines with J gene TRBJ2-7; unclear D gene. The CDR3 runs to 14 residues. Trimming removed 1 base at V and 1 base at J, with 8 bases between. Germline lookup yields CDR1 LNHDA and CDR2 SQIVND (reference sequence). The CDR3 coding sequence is TGTGCCAGTAGTATAGCGGCAGGTTCCTACGAGCAGTACTTC. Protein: CASSIAAGSYEQYF.

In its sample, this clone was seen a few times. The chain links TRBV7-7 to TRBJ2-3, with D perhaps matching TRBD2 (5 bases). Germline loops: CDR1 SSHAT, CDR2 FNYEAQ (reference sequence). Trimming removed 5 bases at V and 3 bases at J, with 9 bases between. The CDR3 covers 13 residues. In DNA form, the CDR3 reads TGTGCCAGCAGCGCCGGGAATACAGATACGCAGTATTTT. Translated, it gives CASSAGNTDTQYF.